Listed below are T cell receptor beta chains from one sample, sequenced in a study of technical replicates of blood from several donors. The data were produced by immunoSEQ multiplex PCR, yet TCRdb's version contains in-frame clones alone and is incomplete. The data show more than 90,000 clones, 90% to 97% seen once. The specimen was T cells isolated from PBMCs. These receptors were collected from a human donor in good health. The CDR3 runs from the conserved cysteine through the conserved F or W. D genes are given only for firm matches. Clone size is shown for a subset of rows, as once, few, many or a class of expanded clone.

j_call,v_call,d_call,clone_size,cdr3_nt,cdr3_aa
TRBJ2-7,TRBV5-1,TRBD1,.,TGCGCCAGCAGCCAAACAGGGGACTACGAGCAGTACTTC,CASSQTGDYEQYF
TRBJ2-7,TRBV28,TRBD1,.,TGTGCCAGCAGTCCCGCGGACAGGGTCCACGAGCAGTACTTC,CASSPADRVHEQYF
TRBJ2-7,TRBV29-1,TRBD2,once,TGCAGCGTTGTCGGGGGGGCGAGCTCCTACGAGCAGTACTTC,CSVVGGASSYEQYF
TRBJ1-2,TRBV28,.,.,TGTGCCAGCAGTGATGGCAGGAGGGGCTACACCTTC,CASSDGRRGYTF
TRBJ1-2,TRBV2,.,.,TGTGCCAGCGGCGGGGCCTATGGCTACACCTTC,CASGGAYGYTF
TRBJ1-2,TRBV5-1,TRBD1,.,TGCGCCAGCAGCGAGGAAAGAGGGACAGCTTACTCGTATGGCTACACCTTC,CASSEERGTAYSYGYTF
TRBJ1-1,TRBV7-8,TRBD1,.,TGTGCCAGCAGCTTCTCGGGACAGCTGAACACTGAAGCTTTCTTT,CASSFSGQLNTEAFF
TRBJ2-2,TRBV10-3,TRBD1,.,TGTGCCATCAAGGCCGGGACAGGGGACAACACCGGGGAGCTGTTTTTT,CAIKAGTGDNTGELFF
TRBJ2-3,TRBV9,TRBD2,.,TGTGCCAGCAGCGTAAGGGCTAGCGGGAGAGCAGATACGCAGTATTTT,CASSVRASGRADTQYF
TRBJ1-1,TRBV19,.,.,TGTGCCAGTAGTATGCAGGGGAGGGAAGAAGCTTTCTTT,CASSMQGREEAFF
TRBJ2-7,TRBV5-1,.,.,TGCGCCAGCAGCTTGGGCAACAGGAACGAGCAGTACTTC,CASSLGNRNEQYF
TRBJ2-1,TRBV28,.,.,TGTGCCAGCATTCCCAGCTCCTACAATGAGCAGTTCTTC,CASIPSSYNEQFF
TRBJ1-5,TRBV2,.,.,TGTGCCAGCAGCCGACAGCCCGATAGCAATCAGCCCCAGCATTTT,CASSRQPDSNQPQHF
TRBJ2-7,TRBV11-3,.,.,TGTGCCAGCAGCGGCGGCAGCGAGCAGTACTTC,CASSGGSEQYF
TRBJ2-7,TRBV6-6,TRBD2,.,TGTGCCATCACCTTCTCTAGCGGAAGCTCCTACGAGCAGTACTTC,CAITFSSGSSYEQYF
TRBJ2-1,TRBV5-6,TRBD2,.,TGTGCCAGCAGCTTCGGACTAGTGTACAATGAGCAGTTCTTC,CASSFGLVYNEQFF
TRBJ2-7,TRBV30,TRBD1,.,TGTGCCTGGGGACAGGACGGCTACGAGCAGTACTTC,CAWGQDGYEQYF
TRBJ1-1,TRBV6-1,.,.,TGTGCCAGCAGTGAGGGGCCGGGGAACACTGAAGCTTTCTTT,CASSEGPGNTEAFF
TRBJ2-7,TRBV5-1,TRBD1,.,TGCGCCAGCAGCCCGGGACAGGGGGACGAGCAGTACTTC,CASSPGQGDEQYF
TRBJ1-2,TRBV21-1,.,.,TGTGCCAGCAGCAAAGATGATCTTCAGGTTTTAAGGTATGGCTACACCTTC,CASSKDDLQVLRYGYTF
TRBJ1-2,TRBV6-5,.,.,TGTGCCAGCAGTAGAACAGGGATTGGCTACACCTTC,CASSRTGIGYTF
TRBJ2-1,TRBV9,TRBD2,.,TGTGCCAGCAGCTCCCGCCCTAGCGGGGGGGGAAATGAGCAGTTCTTC,CASSSRPSGGGNEQFF
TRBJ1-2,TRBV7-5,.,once,TGTGTCAGAAGCCCGCGAACAGGAGTTAACTATGGCTACACCTTC,CVRSPRTGVNYGYTF
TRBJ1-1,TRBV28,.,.,TGTGCCAGCAGCGGAGCCTTCACAAGGAACACTGAAGCTTTCTTT,CASSGAFTRNTEAFF
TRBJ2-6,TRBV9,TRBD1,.,TGTGCCAGCAGCATAAGACAGGGGGAAATGACTTATGGGGCCAACGTCCTGACTTTC,CASSIRQGEMTYGANVLTF
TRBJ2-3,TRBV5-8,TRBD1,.,TGTGCCAGCAGCTCCGGACAGGCTAGCACAGATACGCAGTATTTT,CASSSGQASTDTQYF
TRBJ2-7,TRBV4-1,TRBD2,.,TGCGCCAGCAGCCAATGGGCGGGAGGCAGATATCAAGAGGTATCCTACGAGCAGTACTTC,CASSQWAGGRYQEVSYEQYF
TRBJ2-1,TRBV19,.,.,TGTGCCAGAGTCAGACTAGACTATGAGCAGTTCTTC,CARVRLDYEQFF
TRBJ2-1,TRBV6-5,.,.,TGTGCCAGCAGCTCCTTATATGAGCAGTTCTTC,CASSSLYEQFF
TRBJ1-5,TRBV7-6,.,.,TGTGCCAGCAGCTCCCTTGGCCCTAATCAGCCCCAGCATTTT,CASSSLGPNQPQHF
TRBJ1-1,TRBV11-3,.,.,TGTGCCAGCAGCTTAGCGTCCACTGAAGCTTTCTTT,CASSLASTEAFF
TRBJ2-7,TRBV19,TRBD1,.,TGTGCCAGTAGTACTGGGGGGACAGGGGCCTACGAGCAGTACTTC,CASSTGGTGAYEQYF
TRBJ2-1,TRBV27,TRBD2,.,TGTGCCAGCAGTGCCGGACTAGAGGGTGAGCAGTTCTTC,CASSAGLEGEQFF
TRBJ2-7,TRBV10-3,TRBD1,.,TGTGCCATCAGTGAAGGGACAGAAATATCCTACGAGCAGTACTTC,CAISEGTEISYEQYF
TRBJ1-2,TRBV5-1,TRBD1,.,TGCGCCAGCAGCTTGGGAGGACAGGGCCTCTATGGCTACACCTTC,CASSLGGQGLYGYTF
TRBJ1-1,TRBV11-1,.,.,TGTGCCAGCAGCTTAACTGAGGGGAACACTGAAGCTTTCTTT,CASSLTEGNTEAFF
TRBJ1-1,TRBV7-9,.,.,TGTGCCAGCAGCTCAGGGGACGGAACCATGAACACTGAAGCTTTCTTT,CASSSGDGTMNTEAFF